This record looks at one T cell receptor beta chain sequence and its context. Its target is not known. Germline V gene data show CDR1 as LGHDT and CDR2 as YNNKEL (reference sequence). The CDR3 runs 15 residues. These data are taken from a study of T cells expressing NK-cell markers. The wider study: It was sorted CD3+CD56-NKG2C+, CD3+CD56+NKG2C- and CD3+CD56+NKG2C+ T cells that provided the TCR beta repertoires. The sequencing cohort of eight donors included seven HCMV-seropositive individuals and one seronegative individual.

Study observations and caveats: Also leading the CD3+CD56-NKG2C+ fraction in a few donors were these clonotypes.

No DNA is given; TCRdb re-called the 5' RACE reads and lists each CDR3 protein once. The table for this sample gives over 250,000 distinct CDR3 sequences. This TCR derives from a woman aged 18 to 75 in good health. The source material was blood T cells: a sorted CD56 or NKG2C T cell subset, CD4+ or CD8+ T cells, or bulk PBMC T cells (not recorded which). The chain couples TRBV3-1 to TRBJ2-3; TCRdb's assignment of TRBD2 cannot be checked, as there is no DNA. The CDR3 spells CASSQGVGRRDTQYF.